Each of the 27 T cell receptor beta chains below was sequenced from the same sample in a study of identical twins (dated by TCRdb to 2016 to 2018). The library was made by 5' RACE. Instrument on record: Illumina HiSeq 2000. TCRdb passed the public sequencing reads through fastp at Q25 and MiXCR, retaining productive beta sequences. Rows are combined by CDR3 protein, so each entry shows the most common genes and DNA. Across this sample there are approximately 680,000 distinct CDR3 sequences, with under 8.5% seen only once. The ten largest clones represent around 1.6% of the sample. These data also featured in a second study, about yellow fever vaccine responses in identical twins.

The sample was PBMCs. These receptors were taken from a woman aged 18-29 years in good health.

The CDR3 reads CSASTSGQETQYF. CDR3 coding DNA: TGCAGCGCGAGCACTAGCGGACAAGAGACCCAGTACTTC. The J gene is TRBJ2-5, the V gene TRBV29-1, with 8 nucleotides matching TRBD2. V shed 7 bases and J 2 bases; nucleotides not matched to a gene: 6. The CDR3 consists of 13 residues. The germline V gene encodes CDR1 SQVTM and CDR2 ANQGSEA.

This clonotype was detected many times. The chain carries TRBV20-1 and TRBJ2-7; no clear D gene. CDR3 length: 11 residues. V was shortened by 5 bases and J by 6 bases, with 11 bases between the two germline ends. Germline V gene data show CDR1 as DFQATT and CDR2 as SNEGSKA (reference sequence). The CDR3 nucleotides are TGCAGTGCTGCCTGGCCTGGCGAGCAGTACTTC. As protein: CSAAWPGEQYF.

This chain connects TRBV20-1 to TRBJ2-1; 9 bases are a match to TRBD2. The V and J ends lost 0 bases and 9 bases, in that order; junction bases with no gene match: 9. The CDR3 extends over 15 amino acids. Germline CDR1 and CDR2: DFQATT and SNEGSKA (reference sequence). The CDR3 protein is CSAREGRSGSFEQFF. CDR3 DNA: TGCAGTGCTAGAGAGGGGCGTAGCGGGAGCTTTGAGCAGTTCTTC.

This clonotype was recorded a few times. The chain employs TRBV28 and TRBJ1-2; weak D call: TRBD1 (6 bases). The CDR3 consists of 14 residues. CDR1 and CDR2 (germline): MDHEN, SYDVKM. With 5 bases removed from V and 5 bases from J, the gap between germline ends came to 15 bases. The CDR3 here is CASSLARDIYGYTF. CDR3 sequence (DNA): TGTGCCAGCAGTCTAGCCAGGGACATTTATGGCTACACCTTC.

The chain links TRBV20-1 to TRBJ2-6; D is unclear. This CDR3 contains 13 residues. Germline V CDR1 and CDR2: DFQATT, SNEGSKA (reference sequence). Trimming cost V 4 bases and J 0 bases, with 4 bases left between them. CDR3 DNA sequence: TGCAGTGCTATCCCCTCTGGGGCCAACGTCCTGACTTTC. Protein: CSAIPSGANVLTF.

The chain links TRBV20-1 to TRBJ2-7, with 8 bases that match TRBD2. This CDR3 is 16 amino acids long. Trimming took 0 bases from V and 6 from J; bases not matched to a gene: 13. Germline-derived CDR1 and CDR2 are DFQATT and SNEGSKA (reference sequence). CDR3 bases: TGCAGTGCTAGAGATCTTGTCGGGAGGGTCCCCTCCGAGCAGTACTTC. It is translated as CSARDLVGRVPSEQYF.

V and J are TRBV19 and TRBJ2-3; TRBD1 aligns across 7 bases. The germline gives CDR1 LNHDA, CDR2 SQIVND (reference sequence). The V segment lost 4 bases and the J segment 2 bases; nucleotides outside the gene matches: 3. The CDR3 sequence is 14 residues long. CDR3 region: CASSTGQLTDTQYF. CDR3 DNA: TGTGCCAGTAGTACGGGACAGCTCACAGATACGCAGTATTTT.

CDR3 residues: CASSPPDRANTEAFF. The CDR3 coding sequence is TGCGCCAGCAGCCCACCGGACAGGGCGAACACTGAAGCTTTCTTT. This rearrangement joins TRBV4-1 to TRBJ1-1; 8 bases match TRBD1. V was pared by 4 bases and J by 1 base, with 5 bases of the junction left unmatched. Germline lookup yields CDR1 MGHRA and CDR2 YSYEKL. The CDR3 has 15 residues.

The V and J genes are TRBV9 and TRBJ2-3, with D possibly TRBD2 on 6 matching bases. Germline CDR1 and CDR2: SGDLS and YYNGEE. The germline V and J ends were trimmed by 4 bases and 4 bases, with 16 bases remaining between them. This CDR3 has 15 amino acids. In DNA, the CDR3 is TGTGCCAGCAGCCCAGTGGCTAGCGCCGCAGATACGCAGTATTTT. The encoded protein is CASSPVASAADTQYF.

To note about this clonotype: An end of the junction differs from the germline gene, which may be a read error. This rearrangement joins TRBV9 to TRBJ1-5; TRBD1 matches 7 bases. Germline V lookup: CDR1 SGDLS, CDR2 YYNGEE. The CDR3 loop spans 14 amino acids. The CDR3 sequence: CTSSVGQANQPQHF. CDR3 coding DNA: TGTACCAGCAGCGTAGGACAGGCCAATCAGCCCCAGCATTTT.

The table lists this clonotype with many counts. The genes are TRBV6-1 and TRBJ2-7; TRBD2 matches 7 bases. V lost 11 bases to trimming and J lost 1 base; unmatched junction nucleotides: 8. The germline gives CDR1 MNHNS, CDR2 SASEGT. The CDR3 is made up of 13 amino acids. CDR3: CAPGLVRSYEQYV. The CDR3 coding sequence is TGTGCCCCCGGACTAGTAAGGTCCTACGAGCAGTACGTC.

For this clonotype: A read error is possible here, since a much larger clone lies one base away. This CDR3 fails to terminate in the conserved phenylalanine or tryptophan, so it likely reflects a read error. The chain is built from TRBV6-1 and TRBJ2-1, with 10 positions matching TRBD1. Germline values: CDR1 MNHNS, CDR2 SASEGT. With 7 bases clipped from V and 7 bases from J, the junction kept 7 bases outside the gene matches. This CDR3 region has 14 residues. For the CDR3, the DNA is TGTGCCAGCACCGAGCGGACAGGGGGTAATGAGCAGTTCTAC. Its protein product is CASTERTGGNEQFY.

This clonotype was found many times. V is TRBV7-9 and J is TRBJ2-3; D remains ambiguous. Germline V gene data show CDR1 as SEHNR and CDR2 as FQNEAQ (reference sequence). This CDR3 is 14 amino acids long. Trimming cost V 5 bases and J 0 bases, with 9 bases left between them. CDR3 in DNA: TGTGCCAGCAGCCCCGGATACAGCACAGATACGCAGTATTTT. Protein product: CASSPGYSTDTQYF.

This clonotype was found a few times. The chain joins TRBV20-1 to TRBJ2-1, with no clear D. V was shortened by 1 base and J by 1 base, with 8 bases between the two germline ends. CDR1 and CDR2 (germline): DFQATT, SNEGSKA (reference sequence). The CDR3 totals 14 residues. The CDR3 protein is CSARALGSYNEQFF. DNA of the CDR3: TGCAGTGCTAGAGCGCTGGGGTCCTACAATGAGCAGTTCTTC.

The V and J genes are TRBV12-3 or TRBV12-4 and TRBJ1-4; unclear D gene. With 1 base removed from V and 8 bases from J, the gap between germline ends came to 8 bases. The CDR3 runs 13 residues. In DNA, the CDR3 is TGTGCCAGCAGTTTAGGGCACGACGAAAAACTGTTTTTT. It translates to CASSLGHDEKLFF.

This clonotype was recorded at least ten times. This chain joins TRBV5-1 and TRBJ2-4, with 12 bases aligning to TRBD1. The CDR3 length is 15 residues. V lost 4 bases and J lost 7; bases outside the gene matches: 6. Looked up from germline, CDR1 is SGHRS and CDR2 is YFSETQ. This chain's CDR3 is CASSPGQGAFNIQYF. The CDR3 DNA reads as TGCGCCAGCAGCCCGGGACAGGGGGCCTTCAACATTCAGTACTTC.

V and J are TRBV20-1 and TRBJ2-5; D is unresolved. The CDR3 covers 12 residues. Germline values: CDR1 DFQATT, CDR2 SNEGSKA (reference sequence). Trimming left V 3 bases short and J 5 bases short, with 10 bases between. The CDR3 reads CSASVPGETQYF. Here the CDR3 DNA reads TGCAGTGCTAGTGTCCCCGGGGAGACCCAGTACTTC.

This clonotype was seen ten or more times. The genes are TRBV6-6 and TRBJ2-1; D might be TRBD2 (6 bases). The germline V and J ends were trimmed by 6 bases and 0 bases, with 6 bases remaining between them. The CDR3 totals 13 residues. The germline CDR1 and CDR2 sequences are MNHNY and SVGAGI (reference sequence). The CDR3 loop is CASRRDSYNEQFF. CDR3 nucleotides: TGTGCCAGCAGGCGGGACTCCTACAATGAGCAGTTCTTC.

The CDR3, as DNA: TGCAGTGCCAGCAGTTCCGGGCTAGCGGGACGCGAGCAGTACTTC. Its translation: CSASSSGLAGREQYF. The chain joins TRBV20-1 to TRBJ2-7; 9 bases are a match to TRBD2. Germline trimming cut 6 bases from V and 6 bases from J; bases unmatched to any gene: 15. CDR3 size: 15 residues. The germline CDR1 and CDR2 sequences are DFQATT and SNEGSKA (reference sequence).

This clonotype was recorded a few times. The chain has TRBV7-9 and TRBJ2-7, with 10 nucleotides matching TRBD1. CDR3 length: 15 amino acids. V dropped 0 bases and J dropped 3; count of bases not matched to a gene: 2. CDR1 is SEHNR and CDR2 is FQNEAQ in the germline V gene (reference sequence). CDR3 region: CASSLAGQGSYEQYV. CDR3 sequence (DNA): TGTGCCAGCAGCTTAGCGGGACAGGGGAGCTACGAGCAGTACGTC.

This clonotype was detected many times. V and J are TRBV12-3 or TRBV12-4 and TRBJ1-2; maybe TRBD1 (6 bases). This CDR3 region has 16 residues. The ends were cut back, 3 bases at V and 3 bases at J, with 17 bases in the middle. The CDR3 loop reads CASSLRGGDLDYGYTF. CDR3 DNA sequence: TGTGCCAGCAGTTTGAGGGGGGGGGATCTTGACTATGGCTACACCTTC.

This chain joins TRBV7-9 and TRBJ1-5, with a weak D call TRBD1 (5 bases). Germline V lookup: CDR1 SEHNR, CDR2 FQNEAQ (reference sequence). With 3 bases removed from V and 2 bases from J, the gap between germline ends came to 8 bases. The CDR3 is made up of 14 amino acids. CDR3 nucleotides: TGTGCCAGCAGCTTTAACAGGCGCAATCAGCCCCAGCATTTT. Its protein is CASSFNRRNQPQHF.

The chain links TRBV20-1 to TRBJ2-5, with D perhaps TRBD1 (6 bases). From germline, CDR1 is DFQATT and CDR2 SNEGSKA (reference sequence). The V end lost 2 bases, the J end lost 5 bases, and 15 bases lay between the germline ends. The CDR3 is 14 amino acids. CDR3 nucleotide sequence: TGCAGTGCTAGAAGGGGGTCTCCCTCGGAGACCCAGTACTTC. Encoded protein: CSARRGSPSETQYF.

This clonotype was picked up one time. The V gene is TRBV28, the J gene TRBJ2-5; 7 bases are shared with TRBD2. The V gene's germline CDR1 is MDHEN and CDR2 SYDVKM. V was pared by 1 base and J by 4 bases, with 6 bases of the junction left unmatched. The CDR3 runs to 15 residues. CDR3 DNA: TGTGCCAGCAGTTTATATGCGGGGGACGCAGAGACCCAGTACTTC. Translated, it gives CASSLYAGDAETQYF.

The chain employs TRBV3-1 and TRBJ2-5; TRBD2 agrees at 14 bases. Germline CDR1 LGHDT, CDR2 YNNKEL (reference sequence). The junction had 3 bases not matched to a gene; V was cut back by 2 bases and J by 1 base. This CDR3 region has 17 residues. The CDR3 sequence: CASSQLGTSGSQETQYF. In DNA, the CDR3 is TGTGCCAGCAGCCAATTGGGGACTAGCGGGAGCCAAGAGACCCAGTACTTC.

Ten or more counts support this clonotype. This rearrangement joins TRBV5-1 to TRBJ2-2; 7 bases fit TRBD1. V lost 1 base, J lost 4 bases, and 1 base stayed unmatched. CDR3 length: 14 amino acids. The germline V gene encodes CDR1 SGHRS and CDR2 YFSETQ. The CDR3 bases are TGCGCCAGCAGCTTGTGGGACAGCACCGGGGAGCTGTTTTTT. It encodes CASSLWDSTGELFF.

This clonotype was seen a few times. The rearrangement uses TRBV7-8 and TRBJ1-3; D not certain. The CDR3 spans 14 residues. V gave up 10 bases and J gave up 0 bases, with 13 bases separating them. CDR1 and CDR2 (germline): SGHVS, FQNEAQ. The CDR3 nucleotides are TGTGCCACGGGTAGTCCCGGCTCTGGAAACACCATATATTTT. It codes for CATGSPGSGNTIYF.